Below, 7 T cell receptor beta chains from the same sample are listed, as sequenced in a study of shared clonotypes between healthy human individuals. Measured with immunoSEQ multiplex PCR; TCRdb has only the in-frame clones, and not every one. Counted here are approximately 720,000 clones, about 78% occurring once; the ten biggest clones make up approximately 1.8%. The sequenced sample consisted of memory CD4+ T cells sorted from blood. Subset given: CD45RA-negative fraction. Receptors originate from a young woman in good health.

The rearrangement joins TRBV5-1 to TRBJ1-5; 8 bases agree with TRBD1. After removal of 4 bases from V and 2 bases from J, the junction contained 2 bases not matched to a gene. Germline lookup yields CDR1 SGHRS and CDR2 YFSETQ. The CDR3 contains 14 residues. CDR3 in DNA: TGCGCCAGCAGCGTACAGGGGGGCAATCAGCCCCAGCATTTT. Amino acids: CASSVQGGNQPQHF.

The rearrangement uses TRBV27 and TRBJ1-2; 7 nucleotides match TRBD1. Germline CDR1 MNHEY, CDR2 SMNVEV (reference sequence). V dropped 2 bases and J dropped 7; count of bases not matched to a gene: 16. The CDR3 spans 17 residues. The CDR3 sequence is CASSLKVSRQQGIGYTF. The CDR3 DNA sequence: TGTGCCAGCAGTTTAAAGGTTTCCCGCCAACAGGGGATTGGCTACACCTTC.

The chain joins TRBV28 to TRBJ1-1; D unresolved. Germline-derived CDR1 and CDR2 are MDHEN and SYDVKM. The V gene lost 1 base and the J gene lost 4 bases, with 13 bases spanning the gap. The CDR3 consists of 15 residues. In DNA, the CDR3 is TGTGCCAGCAGTTTATCCGGGCGTGGTGGCACTGAAGCTTTCTTT. Translation gives CASSLSGRGGTEAFF.

This clone was counted a few times. V and J are TRBV28 and TRBJ2-4; 7 bases map to TRBD1. Germline V gene data show CDR1 as MDHEN and CDR2 as SYDVKM. V lost 8 bases to trimming and J lost 10 bases; unmatched junction nucleotides: 11. This CDR3 spans 13 amino acids. Here the CDR3 DNA reads TGTGCCAGCGGGCTCCCCCGGGACAGAATTCAGTACTTC. Amino acids: CASGLPRDRIQYF.

This clone was seen more than once but under ten times. V gene TRBV4-1 combines with J gene TRBJ2-3; the D is unclear. V shed 1 base and J shed 2 bases, with 10 bases lying between them. The CDR3 spans 15 residues. Looked up from germline, CDR1 is MGHRA and CDR2 is YSYEKL. The CDR3 region is CASSQGRIDTDTQYF. As DNA, the CDR3 is TGCGCCAGCAGCCAAGGTCGGATAGACACAGATACGCAGTATTTT.

This chain uses TRBV30 with TRBJ1-5; no clear D. The CDR3 is 13 amino acids. Trimming shortened V by 4 bases and J by 4 bases, and 11 bases separated the two germline ends. Germline loops: CDR1 GTSNPN, CDR2 SVGIG (reference sequence). In DNA form, the CDR3 reads TGTGCCTGGAAACCGGGGTCAAATCAGCCCCAGCATTTT. Translation: CAWKPGSNQPQHF. Filled out from reference TRBV30 and TRBJ1-5, the complete variable domain reads SQTIHQWPATLVQPVGSPLSLECTVEGTSNPNLYWYRQAAGRGLQLLFYSVGIGQISSEVPQNLSASRPQDRQFILSSKKLLLSDSGFYLCAWKPGSNQPQHFGDGTRLSIL.

The V call is TRBV30, the J call TRBJ1-5; TRBD1 matches at 9 bases. CDR1 GTSNPN and CDR2 SVGIG come from the germline V gene (reference sequence). V was clipped by 3 bases and J by 6 bases; unmatched bases: 3. The CDR3 length is 13 residues. In DNA form, the CDR3 reads TGTGCCTGGAGGGGACAGGGTCTTCAGCCCCAGCATTTT. Protein sequence: CAWRGQGLQPQHF.